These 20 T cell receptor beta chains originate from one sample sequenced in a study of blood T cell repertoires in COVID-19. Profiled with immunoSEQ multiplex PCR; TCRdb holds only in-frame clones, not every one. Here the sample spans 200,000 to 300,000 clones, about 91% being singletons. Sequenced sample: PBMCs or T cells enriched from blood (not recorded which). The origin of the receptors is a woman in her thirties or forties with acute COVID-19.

The chain's CDR3 is CASSYSTAGGRTEAFF. The CDR3 coding sequence is TGTGCCAGCAGTTACTCTACTGCGGGGGGCCGGACTGAAGCTTTCTTT. The chain has TRBV6-5 and TRBJ1-1, with a tentative D call TRBD1 (6 bases). Per germline, CDR1 MNHEY and CDR2 SVGAGI. The CDR3 covers 16 residues. The ends were cut back, 0 bases at V and 5 bases at J, with 16 bases in the middle.

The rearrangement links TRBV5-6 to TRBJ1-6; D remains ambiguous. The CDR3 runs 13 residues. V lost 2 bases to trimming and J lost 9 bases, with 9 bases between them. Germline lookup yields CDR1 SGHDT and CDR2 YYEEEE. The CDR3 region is CASSLDESSPLHF. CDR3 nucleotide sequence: TGTGCCAGCAGCTTAGATGAGAGTTCACCCCTCCACTTT.

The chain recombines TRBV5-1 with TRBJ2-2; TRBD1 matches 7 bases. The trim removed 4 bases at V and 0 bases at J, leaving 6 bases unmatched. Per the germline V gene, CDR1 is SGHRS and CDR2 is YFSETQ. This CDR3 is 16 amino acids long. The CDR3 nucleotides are TGCGCCAGCAGCCCAAATGGACAGGCGAACACCGGGGAGCTGTTTTTT. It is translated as CASSPNGQANTGELFF.

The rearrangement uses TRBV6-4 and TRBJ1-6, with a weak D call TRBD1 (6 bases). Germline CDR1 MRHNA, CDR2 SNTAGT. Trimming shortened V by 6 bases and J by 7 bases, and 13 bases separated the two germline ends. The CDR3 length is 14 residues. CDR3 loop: CASRQTGPNSPLHF. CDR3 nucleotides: TGTGCCAGCAGACAGACAGGTCCCAATTCACCCCTCCACTTT.

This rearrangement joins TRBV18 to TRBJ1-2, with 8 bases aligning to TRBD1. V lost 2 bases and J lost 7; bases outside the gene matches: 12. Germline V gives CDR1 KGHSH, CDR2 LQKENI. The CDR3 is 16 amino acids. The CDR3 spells CASSPNSDRAFGGYTF. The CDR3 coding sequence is TGTGCCAGCTCACCAAATTCGGACAGGGCTTTTGGTGGCTACACCTTC.

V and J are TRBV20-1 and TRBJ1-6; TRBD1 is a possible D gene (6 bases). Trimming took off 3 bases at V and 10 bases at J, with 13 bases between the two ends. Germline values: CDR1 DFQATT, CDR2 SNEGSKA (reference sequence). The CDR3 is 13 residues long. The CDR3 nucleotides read TGCAGTGCTAGTGTGGACAGAGCCTCACCCCTCCACTTT. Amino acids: CSASVDRASPLHF.

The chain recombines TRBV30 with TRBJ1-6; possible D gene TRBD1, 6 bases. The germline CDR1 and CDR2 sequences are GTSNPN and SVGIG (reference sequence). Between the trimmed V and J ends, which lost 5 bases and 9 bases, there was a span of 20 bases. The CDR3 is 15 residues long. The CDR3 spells CAWGRQEIGGSPLHF. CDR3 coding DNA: TGTGCCTGGGGACGACAGGAGATAGGGGGTTCACCCCTCCACTTT.

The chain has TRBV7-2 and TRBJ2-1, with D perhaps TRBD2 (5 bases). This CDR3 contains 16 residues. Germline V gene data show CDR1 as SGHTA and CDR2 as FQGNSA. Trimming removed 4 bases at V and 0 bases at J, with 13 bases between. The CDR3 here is CASSSQRTSSYNEQFF. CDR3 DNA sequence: TGTGCCAGCAGCTCCCAGCGGACGAGCTCCTACAATGAGCAGTTCTTC. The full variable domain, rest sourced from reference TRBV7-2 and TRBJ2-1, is GAGVSQSPSNKVTEKGKDVELRCDPISGHTALYWYRQSLGQGLEFLIYFQGNSAPDKSGLPSDRFSAERTGGSVSTLTIQRTQQEDSAVYLCASSSQRTSSYNEQFFGPGTRLTVL.

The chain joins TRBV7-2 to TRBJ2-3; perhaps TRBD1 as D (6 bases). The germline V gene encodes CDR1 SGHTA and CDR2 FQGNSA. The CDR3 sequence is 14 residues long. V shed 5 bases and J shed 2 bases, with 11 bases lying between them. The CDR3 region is CASSEPGVTDTQYF. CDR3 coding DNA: TGTGCCAGCAGCGAGCCAGGGGTCACAGATACGCAGTATTTT.

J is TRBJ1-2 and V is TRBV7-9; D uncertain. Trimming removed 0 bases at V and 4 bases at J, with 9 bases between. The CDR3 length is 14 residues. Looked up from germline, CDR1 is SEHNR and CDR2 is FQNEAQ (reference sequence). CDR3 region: CASSLAGGAYGYTF. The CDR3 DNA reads TGTGCCAGCAGCTTAGCAGGCGGCGCCTATGGCTACACCTTC.

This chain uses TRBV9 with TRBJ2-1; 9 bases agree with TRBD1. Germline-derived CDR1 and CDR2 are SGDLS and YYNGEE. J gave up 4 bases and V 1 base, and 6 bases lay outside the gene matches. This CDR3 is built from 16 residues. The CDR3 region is CASSVKAGTGYNEQFF. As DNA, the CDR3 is TGTGCCAGCAGCGTAAAGGCGGGGACAGGGTACAATGAGCAGTTCTTC.

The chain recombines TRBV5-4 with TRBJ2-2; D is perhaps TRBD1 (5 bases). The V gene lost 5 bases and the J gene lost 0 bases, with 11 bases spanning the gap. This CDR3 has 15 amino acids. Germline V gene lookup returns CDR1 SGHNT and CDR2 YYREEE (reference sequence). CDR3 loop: CASSQGVSNTGELFF. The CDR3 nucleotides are TGTGCCAGCAGTCAAGGGGTTTCGAACACCGGGGAGCTGTTTTTT.

CDR3 loop: CASSRRDRGSEQYV. The CDR3 DNA sequence: TGTGCCAGCAGCCGCCGGGACAGGGGTTCTGAGCAGTACGTC. The genes are TRBV14 and TRBJ2-7; 10 positions match TRBD1. This CDR3 has 14 amino acids. Trimming took 4 bases from V and 7 from J; bases not matched to a gene: 7. Germline loops: CDR1 SGHDN, CDR2 FVKESK.

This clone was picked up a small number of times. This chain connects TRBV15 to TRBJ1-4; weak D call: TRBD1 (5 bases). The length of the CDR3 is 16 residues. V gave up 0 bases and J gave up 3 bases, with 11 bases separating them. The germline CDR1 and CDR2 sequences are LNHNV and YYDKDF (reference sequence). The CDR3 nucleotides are TGTGCCACCAGCAGAGATGAAGGGGCAGCTAATGAAAAACTGTTTTTT. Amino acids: CATSRDEGAANEKLFF.

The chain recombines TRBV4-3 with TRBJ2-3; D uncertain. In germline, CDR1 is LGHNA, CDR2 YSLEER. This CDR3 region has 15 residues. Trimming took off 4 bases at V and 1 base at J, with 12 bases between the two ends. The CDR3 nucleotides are TGCGCCAGCAGCCCCCTACCCCGCGGCACAGATACGCAGTATTTT. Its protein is CASSPLPRGTDTQYF.

This CDR3 reads CASSQETSGDSYNEQFF. DNA for the CDR3: TGTGCCAGCAGCCAAGAGACTAGCGGGGATTCCTACAATGAGCAGTTCTTC. This chain uses TRBV3-1 (or the pseudogene TRBV3-2) with TRBJ2-1; 11 bases match TRBD2. V lost 0 bases, J lost 1 base, and 2 bases stayed unmatched. From germline, CDR1 is LGHDT and CDR2 YNNKEL (reference sequence). CDR3 size: 17 residues.

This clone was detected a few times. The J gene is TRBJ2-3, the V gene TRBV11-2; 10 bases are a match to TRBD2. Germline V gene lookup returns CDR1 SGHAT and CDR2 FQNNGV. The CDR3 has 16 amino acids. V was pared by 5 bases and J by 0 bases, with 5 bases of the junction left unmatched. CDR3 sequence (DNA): TGTGCCAGCAGCCCTATAGCGGGGGGCAGCACAGATACGCAGTATTTT. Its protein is CASSPIAGGSTDTQYF.

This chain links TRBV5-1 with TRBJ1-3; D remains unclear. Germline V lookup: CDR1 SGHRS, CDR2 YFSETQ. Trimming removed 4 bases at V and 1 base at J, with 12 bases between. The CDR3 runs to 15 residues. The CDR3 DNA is TGCGCCAGCAGCGCCCAGTCTTTTTCTGGAAACACCATATATTTT. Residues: CASSAQSFSGNTIYF.

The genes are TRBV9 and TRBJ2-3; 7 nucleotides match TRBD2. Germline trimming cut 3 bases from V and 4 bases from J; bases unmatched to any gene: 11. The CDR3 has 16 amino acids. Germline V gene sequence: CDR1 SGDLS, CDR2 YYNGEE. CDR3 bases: TGTGCCAGCAGCGCGGCCGGGGCGGGAGACCCAGATACGCAGTATTTT. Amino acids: CASSAAGAGDPDTQYF.

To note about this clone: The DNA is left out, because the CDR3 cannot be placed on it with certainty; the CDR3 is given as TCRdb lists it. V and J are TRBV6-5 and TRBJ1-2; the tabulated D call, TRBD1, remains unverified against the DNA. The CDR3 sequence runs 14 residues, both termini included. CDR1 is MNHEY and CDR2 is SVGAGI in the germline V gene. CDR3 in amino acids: CASSSSDRGYGYTF.